This T cell receptor (beta chain) was sequenced for a study of shared clonotypes between healthy human individuals. Findings and caveats of the study: Sharing across four donors was highest in naive CD4 (around 5%) and lowest in memory CD8 (approximately 0.4%).

This table comes from immunoSEQ multiplex PCR, and its TCRdb copy is limited to in-frame clones, with some not included. There are some 1,100,000 clones in the sample; around 78% occur only once, and about 0.52% lies in the top ten. With respect to this clone: Its antigen is not known.

The V end lost 6 bases, the J end lost 3 bases, and 15 bases lay between the germline ends. The V gene's germline CDR1 is SGHRS and CDR2 YFSETQ. The CDR3 extends over 14 amino acids. This rearrangement joins TRBV5-1 to TRBJ1-1, with D possibly matching TRBD1 (6 bases). The receptor comes from a man aged 18 to 30 in good health. Some clones in this sample may be carry-over from other donors' samples. Source material: memory CD4+ T cells from PBMCs. Subset reported: CD45RA-negative fraction. The DNA of the CDR3 is TGCGCCAGCACCATAAAACAGGGTGACACTGAAGCTTTCTTT. It yields the protein CASTIKQGDTEAFF.